This T cell receptor (beta chain) was recovered during a study of blood T cell repertoires in COVID-19. Sequencing was performed with immunoSEQ multiplex PCR; in TCRdb, only in-frame clones are kept and a portion is missing. This sample has just over 95,000 clones, with 82% found just once. V gave up 1 base and J gave up 0 bases, with 9 bases separating them. The CDR3 runs to 15 residues. Germline V gene sequence: CDR1 MNHNS, CDR2 SASEGT. This clone was recorded only once. The sequence came from a man older than 75 with acute or convalescent COVID-19. J is TRBJ1-1 and V is TRBV6-1; unclear D gene. The specimen was peripheral blood. Here the CDR3 DNA reads TGTGCCAGCAGTGAAGTGGGCAGGCTGAACACTGAAGCTTTCTTT. Its translation: CASSEVGRLNTEAFF.